These 4 T cell receptor beta chains were all obtained from the same sample, sequenced in a study of chemoradiotherapy in HPV16-positive cancers. The data were produced by immunoSEQ multiplex PCR, yet TCRdb's version contains in-frame clones alone and is incomplete. The sample has about 39,000 clones; roughly three quarters are singletons. The sequenced sample was blood, obtained from a patient who underwent chemoradiotherapy. These receptors came from a human donor with HPV-associated anogenital cancer.

This chain joins TRBV19 and TRBJ2-7; TRBD1 agrees at 9 bases. The CDR3 extends over 14 amino acids. From germline, CDR1 is LNHDA and CDR2 SQIVND (reference sequence). The J segment lost 6 bases and the V segment lost 7 bases, leaving 10 bases of the junction unmatched. The CDR3: CASTGTGWTSEQYF. Here the CDR3 DNA reads TGTGCCAGTACCGGGACAGGGTGGACCTCCGAGCAGTACTTC.

The gene calls are TRBV2 and TRBJ1-5; 7 positions match TRBD1. The CDR3 sequence is 15 residues long. Germline V lookup: CDR1 SNHLY, CDR2 FYNNEI. Germline trimming cut 7 bases from V and 4 bases from J; bases unmatched to any gene: 10. Here the CDR3 reads CASTDGTAGNQPQHF. The CDR3 DNA is TGTGCCAGCACTGACGGGACAGCGGGAAATCAGCCCCAGCATTTT. Using reference TRBV2 and TRBJ1-5 for the parts outside the CDR3, the full variable domain is EPEVTQTPSHQVTQMGQEVILRCVPISNHLYFYWYRQILGQKVEFLVSFYNNEISEKSEIFDDQFSVERPDGSNFTLKIRSTKLEDSAMYFCASTDGTAGNQPQHFGDGTRLSIL.

The V call is TRBV11-3, the J call TRBJ2-2; 9 nucleotides align to TRBD2. V shed 3 bases, J shed 0 bases, and the junction held 2 bases outside the gene matches. The CDR3 covers 16 residues. In germline, CDR1 is SGHNT, CDR2 YENEEA. CDR3 in DNA: TGTGCCAGCAGCTTTCGCGGGGGGGCGAACACCGGGGAGCTGTTTTTT. Amino acid sequence: CASSFRGGANTGELFF.

The CDR3, as DNA: TGTGCCAGCATGAGAGCGGACCAAGAGACCCAGTACTTC. Translation: CASMRADQETQYF. The chain is built from TRBV27 and TRBJ2-5; D possibly corresponds to TRBD2 (5 bases). Germline CDR1 reads MNHEY; CDR2 reads SMNVEV (reference sequence). CDR3 length: 13 residues. V was trimmed by 7 bases and J by 0 bases, leaving 9 bases between them.